This T cell receptor beta chain was sequenced for a study of cytomegalovirus exposure and HLA in healthy donors. PCR used 60 Vbeta primers and 13 Jbeta primers. This table comes from immunoSEQ multiplex PCR, and its TCRdb copy is limited to in-frame clones, with some not included. In the table there are some 100,000 clones, roughly four fifths of which are singletons. Germline V gene sequence: CDR1 MNHEY, CDR2 SMNVEV (reference sequence). The CDR3 runs 17 residues. V gave up 3 bases and J gave up 1 base; unmatched junction bases: 10. The sequencing input was PBMCs. The receptor's source is a male donor in good health and CMV-seropositive. V usage is TRBV27 and J usage is TRBJ1-1; TRBD1 aligns across 8 bases. The CDR3 nucleotides are TGTGCCAGCAGTTTCACCGGGGACAGGACGGCGAACACTGAAGCTTTCTTT. Its translation: CASSFTGDRTANTEAFF.